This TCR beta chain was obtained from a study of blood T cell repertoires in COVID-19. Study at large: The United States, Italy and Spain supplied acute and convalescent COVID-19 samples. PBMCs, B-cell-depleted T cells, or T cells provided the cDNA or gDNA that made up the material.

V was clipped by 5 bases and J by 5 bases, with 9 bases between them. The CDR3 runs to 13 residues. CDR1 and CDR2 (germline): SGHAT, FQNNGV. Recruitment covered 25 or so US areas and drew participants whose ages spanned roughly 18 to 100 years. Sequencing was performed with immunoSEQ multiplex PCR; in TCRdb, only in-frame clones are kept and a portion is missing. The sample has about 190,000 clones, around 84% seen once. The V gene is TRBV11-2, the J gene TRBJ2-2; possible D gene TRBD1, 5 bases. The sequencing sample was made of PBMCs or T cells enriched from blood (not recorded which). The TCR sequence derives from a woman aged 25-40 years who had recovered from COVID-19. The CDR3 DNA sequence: TGTGCCAGCAGCATACAGGTTACCGGGGAGCTGTTTTTT. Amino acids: CASSIQVTGELFF.